Following are 24 T cell receptor beta chains from one sample sequenced in a study of cytomegalovirus exposure and HLA in healthy donors. PCR amplification relied on 60 Vbeta primers (plus 13 Jbeta primers). TCRdb keeps only in-frame clones here, not all; method: immunoSEQ multiplex PCR. This sample's table has about 130,000 clones. The sequenced sample consisted of PBMCs. The receptor source for this set is a woman between 35 and 50 years old in good health and CMV-seropositive.

The chain joins TRBV27 to TRBJ2-7; 8 bases map to TRBD2. Germline lookup yields CDR1 MNHEY and CDR2 SMNVEV (reference sequence). V dropped 2 bases and J dropped 4; count of bases not matched to a gene: 4. The length of the CDR3 is 14 residues. In DNA, the CDR3 is TGTGCCAGCAGTTTAAGGGGACTAGGGTACGAGCAGTACTTC. This sequence encodes CASSLRGLGYEQYF.

This chain connects TRBV7-2 to TRBJ2-3; D unresolved. V lost 1 base and J lost 12, with 11 bases in between. CDR3 size: 12 residues. From germline, CDR1 is SGHTA and CDR2 FQGNSA. CDR3 coding DNA: TGTGCCAGCAGCTTAGTTGGGCAGGCCCAGTATTTT. Amino acids: CASSLVGQAQYF.

This rearrangement joins TRBV28 to TRBJ1-4; D is ambiguous. The CDR3 is 14 residues long. Between the trimmed V and J ends, which lost 6 bases and 0 bases, there was a span of 8 bases. Germline V gene data show CDR1 as MDHEN and CDR2 as SYDVKM. In DNA form, the CDR3 reads TGTGCCAGCAGGCCAACTGCAACTAATGAAAAACTGTTTTTT. Translation gives CASRPTATNEKLFF.

The chain couples TRBV4-1 to TRBJ1-2; perhaps TRBD1 as D (5 bases). Germline V lookup: CDR1 MGHRA, CDR2 YSYEKL. V was trimmed by 2 bases and J by 4 bases, leaving 17 bases between them. This CDR3 is 16 amino acids long. CDR3 bases: TGCGCCAGCAGCCAACGCCAAGGGGTCGGTGGCTATGGCTACACCTTC. This gives the protein CASSQRQGVGGYGYTF.

The genes are TRBV7-2 and TRBJ2-3, with no clear D. The CDR3 totals 14 residues. The ends were cut back, 2 bases at V and 0 bases at J, with 6 bases in the middle. In germline, CDR1 is SGHTA, CDR2 FQGNSA. As DNA, the CDR3 is TGTGCCAGCAGCTTAAGAACTAGCACAGATACGCAGTATTTT. It yields the protein CASSLRTSTDTQYF.

The chain carries TRBV5-6 and TRBJ2-1, with D possibly TRBD2 on 5 matching bases. Germline values: CDR1 SGHDT, CDR2 YYEEEE. The CDR3 runs 16 residues. V dropped 0 bases and J dropped 2 bases, with 12 bases sitting between them. The chain's CDR3 is CASSLVVRDPYNEQFF. The CDR3, as DNA: TGTGCCAGCAGCTTGGTCGTCCGGGATCCCTACAATGAGCAGTTCTTC.

As DNA, the CDR3 is TGTGCCAGCAGCTTAGATAACAGACCCTATGGCTACACCTTC. Translation: CASSLDNRPYGYTF. The chain is built from TRBV7-2 and TRBJ1-2, with D uncertain. The CDR3 runs to 14 residues. Germline CDR1 SGHTA, CDR2 FQGNSA. V gave up 1 base and J gave up 4 bases, with 10 bases separating them.

The gene calls are TRBV5-4 and TRBJ2-3; the match to TRBD2 covers 12 bases. V was clipped by 0 bases and J by 6 bases; unmatched bases: 5. The CDR3 covers 16 residues. CDR1 and CDR2 (germline): SGHNT, YYREEE (reference sequence). The CDR3 reads CASSLGLAGEGDTQYF. The CDR3 bases are TGTGCCAGCAGCTTGGGACTAGCGGGAGAAGGGGATACGCAGTATTTT.

This chain links TRBV28 with TRBJ2-7; 10 bases map to TRBD1. CDR3 length: 16 amino acids. Germline CDR1 MDHEN, CDR2 SYDVKM. V shed 2 bases and J 4 bases; nucleotides not matched to a gene: 8. The CDR3 sequence: CASSLVTGGVGYEQYF. The DNA of the CDR3 is TGTGCCAGCAGTTTAGTGACAGGGGGCGTGGGGTACGAGCAGTACTTC.

The V and J genes are TRBV5-6 and TRBJ2-4; 8 bases agree with TRBD1. Looked up from germline, CDR1 is SGHDT and CDR2 is YYEEEE. The junction had 3 bases not matched to a gene; V was cut back by 4 bases and J by 6 bases. CDR3 size: 13 residues. This chain's CDR3 is CASSRTGRNIQYF. In DNA, the CDR3 is TGTGCCAGCAGCCGGACAGGGAGAAACATTCAGTACTTC.

The chain joins TRBV10-3 to TRBJ2-7, with TRBD2 matching 10 bases. Germline values: CDR1 ENHRY, CDR2 SYGVKD. V shed 4 bases and J 7 bases; nucleotides not matched to a gene: 13. This CDR3 contains 16 residues. The DNA of the CDR3 is TGTGCCATCAGTGGGGGTTTAGCGGGAGGCCTGCTGGAGCAGTACTTC. Its protein is CAISGGLAGGLLEQYF.

The rearrangement uses TRBV7-9 and TRBJ2-1; possibly TRBD2 for D (7 bases). V was clipped by 5 bases and J by 11 bases, with 25 bases between them. CDR1 and CDR2 from the germline V gene are SEHNR and FQNEAQ (reference sequence). This CDR3 has 16 residues. CDR3: CASSPLGGGLAVKQFF. For the CDR3, the DNA is TGTGCCAGCAGCCCACTTGGGGGGGGGCTAGCGGTTAAGCAGTTCTTC.

The genes are TRBV4-3 and TRBJ2-1; 7 bases line up with TRBD2. The CDR3 runs 17 residues. V dropped 0 bases and J dropped 2; count of bases not matched to a gene: 7. Germline assignment: CDR1 LGHNA and CDR2 YSLEER. The CDR3 nucleotides are TGCGCCAGCAGCCAAGATTCAACGGGAGGACCCTACAATGAGCAGTTCTTC. It is translated as CASSQDSTGGPYNEQFF.

The chain recombines TRBV6-5 with TRBJ2-3, with 8 bases aligning to TRBD2. The germline CDR1 and CDR2 sequences are MNHEY and SVGAGI. Trimming at V came to 7 bases and at J to 6 bases, leaving 9 bases not matched to a gene. The CDR3 contains 14 residues. CDR3 in amino acids: CASTSGGARDTQYF. The CDR3 nucleotides are TGTGCCAGCACCTCGGGGGGGGCAAGGGATACGCAGTATTTT.

The genes are TRBV5-4 and TRBJ2-7, with D possibly being TRBD1 (6 bases). V was trimmed by 4 bases and J by 1 base, leaving 12 bases between them. The CDR3 sequence is 14 residues long. From germline, CDR1 is SGHNT and CDR2 YYREEE (reference sequence). The CDR3 here is CASSQTGSSYEQYF. CDR3 in DNA: TGTGCCAGCAGCCAAACAGGGAGTTCCTACGAGCAGTACTTC.

This sequence joins TRBV27 and TRBJ2-7, with 15 bases that match TRBD2. The CDR3 covers 18 residues. V dropped 5 bases and J dropped 3; count of bases not matched to a gene: 11. CDR1 is MNHEY and CDR2 is SMNVEV in the germline V gene (reference sequence). The CDR3 loop is CASSPGLAGGPFYYEQYF. CDR3 in DNA: TGTGCCAGCAGTCCCGGACTAGCGGGAGGGCCTTTTTACTACGAGCAGTACTTC.

V and J are TRBV29-1 and TRBJ2-1; 9 nucleotides line up with TRBD1. Germline loops: CDR1 SQVTM, CDR2 ANQGSEA. J gave up 8 bases and V 7 bases, and 9 bases lay outside the gene matches. The CDR3 has 13 residues. DNA of the CDR3: TGCAGCGCCCAGGGACAGGGTGGGGATGAGCAGTTCTTC. Its translation is CSAQGQGGDEQFF.

This chain connects TRBV7-9 to TRBJ1-2, with TRBD1 identical over 8 bases. Germline V gives CDR1 SEHNR, CDR2 FQNEAQ (reference sequence). This CDR3 comprises 15 residues. Unmatched junction bases numbered 8, after V lost 3 bases and J lost 5 bases. This chain's CDR3 is CASSFGQGGGYGYTF. In nucleotides, the CDR3 is TGTGCCAGCAGCTTCGGACAGGGAGGGGGATATGGCTACACCTTC.

This CDR3 reads CASSPPEDRGQRKLFF. Here the CDR3 DNA reads TGTGCCAGCAGCCCCCCCGAGGACAGGGGGCAGAGAAAACTGTTTTTT. The chain uses TRBV13 and TRBJ1-4, with TRBD1 matching 11 bases. CDR1 PRHDT and CDR2 FYEKMQ come from the germline V gene (reference sequence). V was pared by 5 bases and J by 10 bases, with 12 bases of the junction left unmatched. This CDR3 has 16 residues.

The chain employs TRBV27 and TRBJ2-3; 8 bases are a match to TRBD1. The CDR3 runs to 15 residues. Trimming took 3 bases from V and 2 from J; bases not matched to a gene: 4. CDR1 is MNHEY and CDR2 is SMNVEV in the germline V gene (reference sequence). The CDR3 nucleotides are TGTGCCAGCAGTTTGACAGGGGCGCACACAGATACGCAGTATTTT. It codes for CASSLTGAHTDTQYF.

The chain recombines TRBV29-1 with TRBJ2-3, with 7 bases fitting TRBD1. V was pared by 3 bases and J by 4 bases, with 7 bases of the junction left unmatched. This CDR3 has 14 amino acids. Germline CDR1 SQVTM, CDR2 ANQGSEA. CDR3 coding DNA: TGCAGCGTTGATCGACAGGGAAGAGCAGATACGCAGTATTTT. Translating gives CSVDRQGRADTQYF.

Concerning this clone: At one of its ends the junction is not consistent with the germline gene, which may arise from a read error. The identical CDR3 is also encoded by other nucleotide sequences in the sample. This sequence joins TRBV5-6 and TRBJ2-1; perhaps TRBD2 as D (5 bases). This CDR3 comprises 14 residues. Germline V gives CDR1 SGHDT, CDR2 YYEEEE. CDR3 coding DNA: TGCGCCAGCAGCTTGACTAACCTTTACAATGAGCAGTTCTTC. This gives the protein CASSLTNLYNEQFF.

The chain uses TRBV5-1 and TRBJ1-1; possibly TRBD1 for D (6 bases). The CDR3 is 13 residues long. Germline assignment: CDR1 SGHRS and CDR2 YFSETQ. The V and J ends lost 5 bases and 1 base respectively, with 9 bases between them. The CDR3 nucleotides are TGCGCCAGCAGTCCGACAGGGAACACTGAAGCTTTCTTT. Translating it yields CASSPTGNTEAFF.

J is TRBJ1-5 and V is TRBV27; D unresolved. This CDR3 is 14 amino acids long. Germline values: CDR1 MNHEY, CDR2 SMNVEV (reference sequence). V dropped 3 bases and J dropped 0 bases, with 6 bases sitting between them. In DNA form, the CDR3 reads TGTGCCAGCAGTTTGAGGTATAGCAATCAGCCCCAGCATTTT. Its translation: CASSLRYSNQPQHF.